The entry below gives a single TCR beta chain sequence along with its context. Germline V lookup: CDR1 SGDLS, CDR2 YYNGEE. V lost 4 bases, J lost 1 base, and 11 bases lay in between. The CDR3 sequence is 14 residues long. This record belongs to a study of cytomegalovirus exposure and HLA in healthy donors. Turning to the study itself: In a later analysis, the 120 or so validation repertoires were reported to have used the same platform as the approximately 700 first-cohort repertoires.

Assay: immunoSEQ multiplex PCR; the TCRdb copy retains only in-frame clones and omits some. This table has roughly 260,000 clones, approximately 90% appearing once. Sequenced material: PBMCs. The source of this sequence is a man aged 18 to 30 in good health and CMV-seronegative. The chain has TRBV9 and TRBJ1-1; TRBD1 might be the D (5 bases). CDR3 sequence (DNA): TGTGCCAGCAGCCCCCGGGGGGGGAACACTGAAGCTTTCTTT. Protein product: CASSPRGGNTEAFF.